The 21 T cell receptor beta chains below were found in one sample sequenced in a study of cytomegalovirus exposure and HLA in healthy donors. In the PCR, 60 Vbeta and 13 Jbeta primers were used. TCRdb's table, derived via immunoSEQ multiplex PCR, lists solely in-frame clones and lacks some. The table has fewer than 150,000 clones, 65% to 80% seen once. Sequencing was performed on PBMCs. The receptors come from a man between 60 and 75 years old in good health and CMV-seropositive.

CDR3 sequence: CAVEGQRAGSGELFF. In DNA form, the CDR3 reads TGTGCCGTCGAGGGACAGCGGGCAGGGTCCGGGGAGCTGTTTTTT. This chain links TRBV28 with TRBJ2-2; maybe TRBD1 (7 bases). The CDR3 runs 15 residues. Trimming pared 11 bases from V and 6 bases from J, leaving 22 bases between. Per germline, CDR1 MDHEN and CDR2 SYDVKM.

The chain employs TRBV5-4 and TRBJ2-6; TRBD1 aligns across 9 bases. V gave up 3 bases and J gave up 5 bases; unmatched junction bases: 3. Germline loops: CDR1 SGHNT, CDR2 YYREEE (reference sequence). There are 15 residues in the CDR3. In DNA form, the CDR3 reads TGTGCCAGCAGCTATGGGACAGGGAGGGCCAACGTCCTGACTTTC. This encodes CASSYGTGRANVLTF. The variable domain in full, with the rest retrieved from reference TRBV5-4 and TRBJ2-6, is ETGVTQSPTHLIKTRGQQVTLRCSSQSGHNTVSWYQQALGQGPQFIFQYYREEENGRGNFPPRFSGLQFPNYSSELNVNALELDDSALYLCASSYGTGRANVLTFGAGSRLTVL.

This clone is a singleton in its sample. The chain joins TRBV28 to TRBJ2-1, with a possible D match to TRBD2 (5 bases). Between the trimmed V and J ends, which lost 3 bases and 3 bases, there was a span of 15 bases. The CDR3 length is 16 residues. Per the germline V gene, CDR1 is MDHEN and CDR2 is SYDVKM. The CDR3 bases are TGTGCCAGCAGTTTCAGGATCCAACGGGACTACAATGAGCAGTTCTTC. Its protein product is CASSFRIQRDYNEQFF.

The V call is TRBV6-5, the J call TRBJ1-1; no reliable D call. Looked up from germline, CDR1 is MNHEY and CDR2 is SVGAGI. Trimming stripped 7 bases from V and 5 bases from J, with 17 bases between. The CDR3 contains 14 residues. The CDR3 loop reads CASTGLQVETEAFF. As DNA, the CDR3 is TGTGCCAGCACCGGACTTCAGGTAGAAACTGAAGCTTTCTTT.

The chain is built from TRBV5-1 and TRBJ1-5, with 8 bases fitting TRBD1. Germline V gives CDR1 SGHRS, CDR2 YFSETQ. This CDR3 spans 15 amino acids. Trimming took 3 bases from V and 2 from J; bases not matched to a gene: 4. CDR3: CASSWTGSGNQPQHF. The DNA for the CDR3 is TGCGCCAGCAGCTGGACAGGGAGTGGCAATCAGCCCCAGCATTTT.

The chain joins TRBV2 to TRBJ1-5, with TRBD1 identical over 9 bases. Looked up from germline, CDR1 is SNHLY and CDR2 is FYNNEI. The CDR3 contains 15 residues. V shed 3 bases, J shed 7 bases, and the junction held 7 bases outside the gene matches. This CDR3 is CASSDRQGVGQPQHF. The CDR3 bases are TGTGCCAGCAGTGACCGACAGGGGGTTGGCCAGCCCCAGCATTTT.

For the CDR3, the DNA is TGTGCCAGCAGTGCCCCCGCGGGGGGGAGCTCCTACAATGAGCAGTTCTTC. This encodes CASSAPAGGSSYNEQFF. The chain employs TRBV25-1 and TRBJ2-1; TRBD2 aligns across 9 bases. Looked up from germline, CDR1 is MGHDK and CDR2 is SYGVNS. The CDR3 is 17 residues long. J was trimmed by 0 bases and V by 4 bases; bases with no gene match: 7.

This clone was counted only a few times. This chain connects TRBV29-1 to TRBJ2-1; D possibly corresponds to TRBD1 (6 bases). Looked up from germline, CDR1 is SQVTM and CDR2 is ANQGSEA. V was shortened by 4 bases and J by 7 bases, with 14 bases between the two germline ends. The CDR3 runs to 13 residues. The CDR3 region has the DNA TGCAGCGTTGCCCCGGACAGAACAAATGAGCAGTTCTTC. Translating gives CSVAPDRTNEQFF.

This chain uses TRBV27 with TRBJ1-5, with 8 bases identical to TRBD1. The length of the CDR3 is 19 residues. The germline gives CDR1 MNHEY, CDR2 SMNVEV (reference sequence). V lost 5 bases to trimming and J lost 0 bases; unmatched junction nucleotides: 15. This chain's CDR3 is CASSARQGIPYGSNQPQHF. CDR3 bases: TGTGCCAGCAGTGCCCGACAGGGGATCCCATACGGTAGCAATCAGCCCCAGCATTTT.

The gene calls are TRBV10-3 and TRBJ2-7; D is uncertain. V was pared by 0 bases and J by 6 bases, with 12 bases between. This CDR3 has 14 residues. Germline loops: CDR1 ENHRY, CDR2 SYGVKD. The CDR3 nucleotides read TGTGCCATCAGTGAGTCGTTGAAGCCGGGCGAGCAGTACTTC. Amino acid sequence: CAISESLKPGEQYF.

Here the CDR3 reads CASSLERGGYGYTF. CDR3 bases: TGTGCCAGCAGCCTGGAAAGGGGTGGGTATGGCTACACCTTC. This sequence joins TRBV5-6 and TRBJ1-2; the D gene is possibly TRBD1 (5 bases). From germline, CDR1 is SGHDT and CDR2 YYEEEE. The germline V and J ends were trimmed by 4 bases and 5 bases, with 15 bases remaining between them. The CDR3 has 14 residues. Full variable domain (outside the CDR3, taken from reference TRBV5-6 and TRBJ1-2): DAGVTQSPTHLIKTRGQQVTLRCSPKSGHDTVSWYQQALGQGPQFIFQYYEEEERQRGNFPDRFSGHQFPNYSSELNVNALLLGDSALYLCASSLERGGYGYTFGSGTRLTVV.

V usage is TRBV28 and J usage is TRBJ2-7, with 13 bases identical to TRBD2. The CDR3 is 16 amino acids. Germline V lookup: CDR1 MDHEN, CDR2 SYDVKM. The V segment lost 4 bases and the J segment 7 bases; nucleotides outside the gene matches: 10. The CDR3 loop reads CASSSGLAGAVREQYF. In DNA, the CDR3 is TGTGCCAGCAGTTCAGGACTAGCGGGAGCCGTGAGGGAGCAGTACTTC.

This clone has a handful of counts. DNA for the CDR3: TGTGCCAGCAGTTATTTACGGGACATTGGGATCTACGAGCAGTACTTC. It yields the protein CASSYLRDIGIYEQYF. This sequence joins TRBV27 and TRBJ2-7; D perhaps matches TRBD1 (6 bases). This CDR3 has 16 amino acids. The germline CDR1 and CDR2 sequences are MNHEY and SMNVEV (reference sequence). The germline V and J ends were trimmed by 4 bases and 3 bases, with 19 bases remaining between them.

The chain has TRBV19 and TRBJ2-7; D call uncertain. Germline V gene data show CDR1 as LNHDA and CDR2 as SQIVND (reference sequence). The ends were cut back, 7 bases at V and 9 bases at J, with 19 bases in the middle. The CDR3 has 13 residues. CDR3 in amino acids: CASTSLLSPRQYF. The CDR3 nucleotides read TGTGCCAGTACCTCCCTTCTCTCGCCGCGGCAGTACTTC.

The rearrangement uses TRBV2 and TRBJ1-2; D not resolved. The germline V gene encodes CDR1 SNHLY and CDR2 FYNNEI. This CDR3 is built from 14 residues. Trimming left V 7 bases short and J 0 bases short, with 12 bases between. The CDR3 coding sequence is TGTGCCAGCACTCGGACTGCTACTAACTATGGCTACACCTTC. Residues: CASTRTATNYGYTF.

The V call is TRBV5-1, the J call TRBJ2-1, with D perhaps TRBD2 (5 bases). Trimming removed 4 bases from V and 4 bases from J, with 15 bases in between. The germline V gene encodes CDR1 SGHRS and CDR2 YFSETQ. This CDR3 has 15 amino acids. CDR3 amino acids: CASSQDPREYNEQFF. CDR3 DNA: TGCGCCAGCAGCCAGGACCCGAGGGAGTACAATGAGCAGTTCTTC.

V gene TRBV15 combines with J gene TRBJ1-6; D may be TRBD1 (6 bases). CDR1 LNHNV and CDR2 YYDKDF come from the germline V gene (reference sequence). V lost 0 bases and J lost 5, with 8 bases in between. The CDR3 spans 15 residues. CDR3 loop: CATSRDRQDNSPLHF. In DNA form, the CDR3 reads TGTGCCACCAGCAGAGATAGACAGGATAATTCACCCCTCCACTTT.

The chain combines TRBV7-3 with TRBJ1-2; D ambiguous. Trimming cost V 0 bases and J 5 bases, with 16 bases left between them. The CDR3 spans 16 residues. Germline V CDR1 and CDR2: SGHTA, FQGTGA. The CDR3 sequence: CASSLTSQEGLYGYTF. The CDR3 coding sequence is TGTGCCAGCAGCTTAACGAGCCAGGAGGGCCTTTATGGCTACACCTTC.

This chain links TRBV5-1 with TRBJ1-2; 8 positions agree with TRBD1. The CDR3 is 15 amino acids. Germline V lookup: CDR1 SGHRS, CDR2 YFSETQ. Trimming cost V 0 bases and J 6 bases; bases outside gene matches: 7. The CDR3 coding sequence is TGCGCCAGCAGCTTGGGTGATCTACAGGGGGATGGCTACACCTTC. Residues: CASSLGDLQGDGYTF.

This chain links TRBV6-1 with TRBJ1-5, with TRBD1 matching over 7 bases. CDR1 and CDR2 from the germline V gene are MNHNS and SASEGT. The ends lost 5 bases at V and 4 bases at J; junction bases unmatched: 8. This CDR3 comprises 15 residues. The CDR3 DNA reads as TGTGCCAGCAGTTCGCCGGGACAGAAAAATCAGCCCCAGCATTTT. It translates to CASSSPGQKNQPQHF.

The chain recombines TRBV6-5 with TRBJ2-7; D might be TRBD1 (6 bases). V was pared by 5 bases and J by 2 bases, with 10 bases between. Per the germline V gene, CDR1 is MNHEY and CDR2 is SVGAGI. The CDR3 runs 13 residues. The CDR3 DNA follows: TGTGCCAGCAGTGCTGGACAGACCTACGAGCAGTACTTC. Encoded protein: CASSAGQTYEQYF.